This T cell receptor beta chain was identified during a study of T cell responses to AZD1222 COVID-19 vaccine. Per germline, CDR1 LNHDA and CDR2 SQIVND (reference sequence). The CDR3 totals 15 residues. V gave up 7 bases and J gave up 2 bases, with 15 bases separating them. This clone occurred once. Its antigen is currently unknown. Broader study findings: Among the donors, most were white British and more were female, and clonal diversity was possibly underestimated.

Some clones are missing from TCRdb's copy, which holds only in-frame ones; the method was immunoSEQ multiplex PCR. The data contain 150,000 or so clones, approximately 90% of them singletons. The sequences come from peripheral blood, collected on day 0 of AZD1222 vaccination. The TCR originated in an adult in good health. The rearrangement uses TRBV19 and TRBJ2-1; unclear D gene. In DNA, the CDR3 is TGTGCCAGTACCCCTAGTCCTCGGCCCTACAATGAGCAGTTCTTC. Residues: CASTPSPRPYNEQFF.